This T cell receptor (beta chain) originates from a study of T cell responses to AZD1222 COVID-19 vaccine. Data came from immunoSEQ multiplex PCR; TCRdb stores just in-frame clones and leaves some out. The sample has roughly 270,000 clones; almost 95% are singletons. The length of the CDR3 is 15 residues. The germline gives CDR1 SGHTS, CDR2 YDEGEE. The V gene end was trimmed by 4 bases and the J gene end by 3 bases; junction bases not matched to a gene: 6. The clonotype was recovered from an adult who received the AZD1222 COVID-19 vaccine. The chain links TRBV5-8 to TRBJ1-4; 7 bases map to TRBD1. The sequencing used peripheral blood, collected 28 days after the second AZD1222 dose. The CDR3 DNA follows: TGTGCCAGCAGCCGGAACAGGGGAGCTAATGAAAAACTGTTTTTT. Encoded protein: CASSRNRGANEKLFF.